The 18 T cell receptor beta chains presented below share a single source sample, sequenced in a study of cytomegalovirus exposure and HLA in healthy donors. 13 Jbeta primers and 60 Vbeta primers were used for the PCR. TCRdb's copy holds only in-frame clones and misses some; the assay was immunoSEQ multiplex PCR. Found here are over 75,000 clones, approximately 84% of them singletons; the top ten hold 2.4%. The sample taken for sequencing was PBMCs. These receptor sequences come from a woman aged 45-65 years in good health and CMV-seronegative.

This chain links TRBV30 with TRBJ1-3; tentative D call: TRBD1 (6 bases). The CDR3 sequence is 15 residues long. The ends were cut back, 3 bases at V and 0 bases at J, with 12 bases in the middle. Germline CDR1 GTSNPN, CDR2 SVGIG (reference sequence). CDR3 DNA: TGTGCCTGGAGAATTGGGGACAACTCTGGAAACACCATATATTTT. Translated: CAWRIGDNSGNTIYF.

The genes are TRBV6-6 and TRBJ1-2; TRBD1 aligns across 12 bases. The length of the CDR3 is 14 residues. Germline V gives CDR1 MNHNY, CDR2 SVGAGI (reference sequence). With V trimmed by 6 bases and J by 6 bases, 5 bases remained unmatched. Here the CDR3 reads CASRPRDRGHGYTF. The CDR3 bases are TGTGCCAGCAGACCGCGGGACAGGGGGCATGGCTACACCTTC.

The sample holds one count of this clone. The chain recombines TRBV5-4 with TRBJ2-3; 10 nucleotides line up with TRBD2. The CDR3 runs to 16 residues. CDR1 and CDR2 (germline): SGHNT, YYREEE (reference sequence). The V and J ends lost 0 bases and 2 bases, in that order; junction bases with no gene match: 3. For the CDR3, the DNA is TGTGCCAGCAGCTTGGGGACTAGCGGCCACACAGATACGCAGTATTTT. It encodes CASSLGTSGHTDTQYF.

The rearrangement joins TRBV6-1 to TRBJ2-7; 10 bases line up with TRBD1. V trimming: 5 bases; J trimming: 3 bases; junction bases outside the gene matches: 4. This CDR3 spans 14 amino acids. CDR1 is MNHNS, CDR2 SASEGT, per germline. The CDR3 coding sequence is TGTGCCAGCAGTACCGACAGGGGGCTCTACGAGCAGTACGTC. As protein: CASSTDRGLYEQYV.

V is TRBV21-1 and J is TRBJ2-7; the table's D gene call, TRBD1, was not cross checked with the DNA. TRBV21-1 is a pseudogene locus. This CDR3 comprises 17 residues. The chain's CDR3 is CASSKVPGQSISYEQYV. CDR3 in DNA: TGTGCCAGCAGCAAAGTTCCGGGACAGTCGATTTCCTACGAGCAGTACGTC.

The chain links TRBV5-1 to TRBJ2-5; 8 bases are a match to TRBD2. J gave up 2 bases and V 3 bases, and 6 bases lay outside the gene matches. This CDR3 has 15 residues. Germline CDR1 is SGHRS and CDR2 is YFSETQ. The CDR3 bases are TGCGCCAGCAGCTATAGCGGGGCTTTACAAGAGACCCAGTACTTC. Residues: CASSYSGALQETQYF. The variable domain in full, completed from reference TRBV5-1 and TRBJ2-5, reads KAGVTQTPRYLIKTRGQQVTLSCSPISGHRSVSWYQQTPGQGLQFLFEYFSETQRNKGNFPGRFSGRQFSNSRSEMNVSTLELGDSALYLCASSYSGALQETQYFGPGTRLLVL.

The table lists this clone with a few counts. The chain recombines TRBV5-1 with TRBJ1-1; 9 bases fit TRBD1. V dropped 3 bases and J dropped 4; count of bases not matched to a gene: 4. Germline V gene sequence: CDR1 SGHRS, CDR2 YFSETQ. The CDR3 sequence is 14 residues long. This CDR3 reads CASSSTGGGTEAFF. The CDR3 DNA sequence: TGCGCCAGCAGCTCGACAGGGGGAGGCACTGAAGCTTTCTTT.

CDR3 residues: CASRLAGSTDTQYF. CDR3 nucleotides: TGTGCCAGCAGACTAGCGGGGAGCACAGATACGCAGTATTTT. The rearrangement uses TRBV2 and TRBJ2-3; 10 bases map to TRBD2. Looked up from germline, CDR1 is SNHLY and CDR2 is FYNNEI. The CDR3 loop spans 14 amino acids. J lost 0 bases, V lost 6 bases, and 0 bases had no gene match. The variable domain in full, with the rest retrieved from reference TRBV2 and TRBJ2-3, is EPEVTQTPSHQVTQMGQEVILRCVPISNHLYFYWYRQILGQKVEFLVSFYNNEISEKSEIFDDQFSVERPDGSNFTLKIRSTKLEDSAMYFCASRLAGSTDTQYFGPGTRLTVL.

The chain links TRBV7-3 to TRBJ2-2, with a tentative D call TRBD2 (5 bases). Germline values: CDR1 SGHTA, CDR2 FQGTGA. The germline V and J ends were trimmed by 3 bases and 1 base, with 6 bases remaining between them. CDR3 length: 14 amino acids. CDR3 loop: CASSFGVNTGELFF. CDR3 in DNA: TGTGCCAGCAGCTTCGGGGTGAACACCGGGGAGCTGTTTTTT.

This clone was counted a single time. The CDR3, as DNA: TGTGCCAGCAGCGTAGGGACAGGGGGCGGGAATGAGCAGTTCTTC. Translating it yields CASSVGTGGGNEQFF. The chain uses TRBV9 and TRBJ2-1, with 11 bases identical to TRBD1. Germline V gene sequence: CDR1 SGDLS, CDR2 YYNGEE. The CDR3 extends over 15 amino acids. J lost 7 bases, V lost 0 bases, and 3 bases had no gene match.

The chain is built from TRBV5-1 and TRBJ1-1; TRBD1 agrees at 8 bases. The ends lost 2 bases at V and 0 bases at J; junction bases unmatched: 9. The CDR3 consists of 17 residues. Germline V gives CDR1 SGHRS, CDR2 YFSETQ. The CDR3: CASSLGWDRRMNTEAFF. The CDR3 region has the DNA TGCGCCAGCAGCTTAGGATGGGACAGGAGAATGAACACTGAAGCTTTCTTT.

The CDR3 sequence: CASSLVQITDTQYF. For the CDR3, the DNA is TGTGCCAGCAGCTTAGTTCAGATCACAGATACGCAGTATTTT. This chain links TRBV7-9 with TRBJ2-3; D gene ambiguous. The CDR3 spans 14 residues. Trimming removed 1 base at V and 2 bases at J, with 7 bases between. The germline V gene has CDR1 SEHNR and CDR2 FQNEAQ (reference sequence).

The rearrangement joins TRBV4-1 to TRBJ1-3, with 7 bases identical to TRBD1. With V trimmed by 1 base and J by 1 base, 4 bases remained unmatched. This CDR3 comprises 16 residues. Per the germline V gene, CDR1 is MGHRA and CDR2 is YSYEKL. The CDR3 DNA reads as TGCGCCAGCAGCCAAGGCCGACAGGGATCTGGAAACACCATATATTTT. Residues: CASSQGRQGSGNTIYF.

The chain couples TRBV5-1 to TRBJ2-2; D not certain. Germline CDR1 is SGHRS and CDR2 is YFSETQ. The CDR3 has 14 residues. Trimming cost V 0 bases and J 4 bases, with 7 bases left between them. The DNA of the CDR3 is TGCGCCAGCAGCTTGGCCCGGTCCACCGGGGAGCTGTTTTTT. Translated, it gives CASSLARSTGELFF.

V gene TRBV7-2 combines with J gene TRBJ2-2, with 9 bases aligning to TRBD1. CDR1 is SGHTA and CDR2 is FQGNSA in the germline V gene. This CDR3 is 16 amino acids long. V shed 7 bases, J shed 6 bases, and the junction held 12 bases outside the gene matches. The CDR3 here is CASNSPGQGIAGELFF. The CDR3 coding sequence is TGTGCCAGCAACTCGCCGGGACAGGGAATCGCCGGGGAGCTGTTTTTT.

The V call is TRBV4-3, the J call TRBJ1-2; D uncertain. Germline V gives CDR1 LGHNA, CDR2 YSLEER. Trimming removed 1 base at V and 4 bases at J, with 16 bases between. The CDR3 contains 16 residues. The CDR3 here is CASSQGEGGRSYGYTF. Written as DNA, the CDR3 is TGCGCCAGCAGCCAAGGGGAGGGAGGGCGTAGCTATGGCTACACCTTC.

This chain uses TRBV19 with TRBJ2-7; 9 nucleotides align to TRBD2. Germline CDR1 reads LNHDA; CDR2 reads SQIVND (reference sequence). This CDR3 is 16 amino acids long. J was trimmed by 6 bases and V by 4 bases; bases with no gene match: 13. The CDR3 DNA reads TGTGCCAGTAGTACCCGTAGCGGGAGCTCCTTCACCGAGCAGTACTTC. Translating gives CASSTRSGSSFTEQYF.

This clone was seen a handful of times. The V call is TRBV20-1, the J call TRBJ1-2; no reliable D call. The CDR3 extends over 11 amino acids. Germline-derived CDR1 and CDR2 are DFQATT and SNEGSKA (reference sequence). V was cut by 5 bases and J by 8 bases, with 12 bases left in between. The CDR3 loop reads CSAGGRFGYTF. CDR3 DNA sequence: TGCAGTGCTGGAGGGAGGTTCGGCTACACCTTC.